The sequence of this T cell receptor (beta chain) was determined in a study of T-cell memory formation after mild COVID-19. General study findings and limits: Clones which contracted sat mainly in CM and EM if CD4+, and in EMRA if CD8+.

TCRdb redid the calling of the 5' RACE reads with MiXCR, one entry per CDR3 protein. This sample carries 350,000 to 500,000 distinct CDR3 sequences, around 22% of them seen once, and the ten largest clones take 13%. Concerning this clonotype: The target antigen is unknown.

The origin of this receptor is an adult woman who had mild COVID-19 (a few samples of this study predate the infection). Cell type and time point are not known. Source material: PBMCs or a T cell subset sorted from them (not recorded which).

The CDR3 bases are TGTGCCACCAGCAGAGTTGGCGGGGGGGCCCGTGAGCAGTTCTTC. It is translated as CATSRVGGGAREQFF. The genes are TRBV15 and TRBJ2-1; 9 nucleotides line up with TRBD2. Unmatched junction bases numbered 7, after V lost 1 base and J lost 9 bases. CDR3 length: 15 residues. CDR1 LNHNV and CDR2 YYDKDF come from the germline V gene (reference sequence).